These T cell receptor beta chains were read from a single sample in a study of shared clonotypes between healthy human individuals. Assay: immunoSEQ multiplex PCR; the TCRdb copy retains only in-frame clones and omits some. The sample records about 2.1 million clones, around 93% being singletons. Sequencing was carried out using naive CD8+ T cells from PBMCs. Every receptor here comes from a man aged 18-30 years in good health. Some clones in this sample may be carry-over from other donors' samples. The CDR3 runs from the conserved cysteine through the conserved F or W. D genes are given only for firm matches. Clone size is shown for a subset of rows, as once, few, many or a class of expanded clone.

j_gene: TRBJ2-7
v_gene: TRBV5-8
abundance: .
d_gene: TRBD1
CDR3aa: CASSLRTGYNEQYF
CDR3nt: TGTGCCAGCAGCTTGAGGACAGGGTACAACGAGCAGTACTTC

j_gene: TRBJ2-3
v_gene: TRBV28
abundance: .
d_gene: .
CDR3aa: CASSLMFRAGTQYF
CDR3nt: TGTGCCAGCAGTTTAATGTTCAGGGCCGGTACGCAGTATTTT

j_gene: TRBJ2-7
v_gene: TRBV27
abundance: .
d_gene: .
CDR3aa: CASSPVGLDYEQYF
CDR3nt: TGTGCCAGCAGTCCGGTGGGACTTGACTACGAGCAGTACTTC

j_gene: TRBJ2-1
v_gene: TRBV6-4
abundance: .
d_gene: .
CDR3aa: CASSDSTALNEQFF
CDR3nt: TGTGCCAGCAGTGACTCGACAGCCCTCAATGAGCAGTTCTTC

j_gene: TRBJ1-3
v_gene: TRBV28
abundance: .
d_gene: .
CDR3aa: CASSLELLGTIYF
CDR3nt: TGTGCCAGCAGTTTAGAACTGCTGGGCACCATATATTTT

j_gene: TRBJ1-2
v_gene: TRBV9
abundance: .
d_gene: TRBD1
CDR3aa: CASSGTGGGYGYTF
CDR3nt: TGTGCCAGCAGCGGTACAGGGGGCGGCTATGGCTACACCTTC

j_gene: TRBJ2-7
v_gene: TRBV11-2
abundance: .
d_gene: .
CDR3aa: CASSLATGTRGALVYEQYF
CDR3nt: TGTGCCAGCAGCTTAGCTACCGGGACAAGGGGAGCCTTAGTCTACGAGCAGTACTTC

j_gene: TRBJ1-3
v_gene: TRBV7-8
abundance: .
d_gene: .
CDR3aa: CASSSDRSGNTIYF
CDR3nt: TGTGCCAGCAGCTCAGACAGGAGTGGAAACACCATATATTTT

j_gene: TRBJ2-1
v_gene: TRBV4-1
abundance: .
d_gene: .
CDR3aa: CASSIGEGAVNEQFF
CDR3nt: TGCGCCAGCAGCATAGGGGAGGGGGCGGTGAATGAGCAGTTCTTC

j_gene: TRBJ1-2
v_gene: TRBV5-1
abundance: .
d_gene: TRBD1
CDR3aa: CASSPMDRVLGYTF
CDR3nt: TGCGCCAGCAGCCCGATGGACAGGGTACTAGGCTACACCTTC

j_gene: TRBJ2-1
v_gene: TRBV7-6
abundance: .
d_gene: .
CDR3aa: CASSLVLAPYNEQFF
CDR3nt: TGTGCCAGCAGCTTAGTTCTAGCCCCCTACAATGAGCAGTTCTTC

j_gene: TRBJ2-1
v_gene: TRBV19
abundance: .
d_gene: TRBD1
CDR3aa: CASSINRGNEQFF
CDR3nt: TGTGCCAGTAGTATAAACAGGGGCAATGAGCAGTTCTTC

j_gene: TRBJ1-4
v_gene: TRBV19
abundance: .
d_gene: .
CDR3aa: CASTGQSNEKLFF
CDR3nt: TGTGCCAGTACTGGACAGTCCAATGAAAAACTGTTTTTT

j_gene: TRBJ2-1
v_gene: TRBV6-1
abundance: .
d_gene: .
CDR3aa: CASRDHRVEQFF
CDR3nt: TGTGCCAGCAGGGACCACAGGGTCGAGCAGTTCTTC

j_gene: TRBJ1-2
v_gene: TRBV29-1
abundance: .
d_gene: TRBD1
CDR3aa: CSAPGGGRRYTF
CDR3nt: TGCAGCGCCCCAGGGGGAGGCCGGCGCTACACCTTC

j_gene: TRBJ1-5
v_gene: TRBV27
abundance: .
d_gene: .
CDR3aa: CASSLSSGQLISNQPQHF
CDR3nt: TGTGCCAGCAGTTTATCCTCCGGGCAGCTAATTAGCAATCAGCCCCAGCATTTT

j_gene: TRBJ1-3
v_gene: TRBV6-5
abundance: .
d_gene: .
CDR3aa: CASSYFAGSGNTIYF
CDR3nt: TGTGCCAGCAGTTACTTCGCCGGCTCTGGAAACACCATATATTTT

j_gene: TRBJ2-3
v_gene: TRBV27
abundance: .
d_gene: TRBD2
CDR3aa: CASRLGLAGGFTDTQYF
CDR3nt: TGTGCCAGCAGGCTAGGACTAGCGGGAGGGTTCACAGATACGCAGTATTTT

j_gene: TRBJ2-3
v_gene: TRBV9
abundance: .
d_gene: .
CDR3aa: CASSVNPVDTQYF
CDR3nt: TGTGCCAGCAGCGTGAATCCAGTTGATACGCAGTATTTT

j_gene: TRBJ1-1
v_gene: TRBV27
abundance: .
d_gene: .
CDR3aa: CASSPTGPEDTEAFF
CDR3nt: TGTGCCAGCAGTCCGACGGGCCCGGAGGACACTGAAGCTTTCTTT

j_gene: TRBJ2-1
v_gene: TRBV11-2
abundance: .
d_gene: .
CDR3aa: CASSPPFGSYNEQFF
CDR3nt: TGTGCCAGCAGCCCTCCCTTCGGCTCCTACAATGAGCAGTTCTTC

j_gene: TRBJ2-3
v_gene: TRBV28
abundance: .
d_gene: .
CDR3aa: CASSLGVQADTQYF
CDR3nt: TGTGCCAGCAGTTTGGGTGTACAGGCAGATACGCAGTATTTT

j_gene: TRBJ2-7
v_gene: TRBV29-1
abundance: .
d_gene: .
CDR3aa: CSVATLGGRNYEQYF
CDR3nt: TGCAGCGTTGCGACCCTTGGTGGACGGAACTACGAGCAGTACTTC

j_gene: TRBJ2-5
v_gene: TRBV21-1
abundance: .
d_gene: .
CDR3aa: CASRGQVERDRETQYF
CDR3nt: TGTGCCAGCAGGGGCCAGGTTGAGCGCGACCGAGAGACCCAGTACTTC

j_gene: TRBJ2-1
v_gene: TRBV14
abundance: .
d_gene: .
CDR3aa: CASTQTGQSNNEQFF
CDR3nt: TGTGCCAGCACACAAACAGGACAGAGCAACAATGAGCAGTTCTTC

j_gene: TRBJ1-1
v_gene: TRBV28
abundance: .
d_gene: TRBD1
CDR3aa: CASSPLWTGFTEAFF
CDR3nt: TGTGCCAGCAGTCCCCTCTGGACAGGATTCACTGAAGCTTTCTTT

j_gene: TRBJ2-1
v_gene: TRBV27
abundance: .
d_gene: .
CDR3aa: CASSLSADSILSYNEQFF
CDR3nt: TGTGCCAGCAGTTTATCAGCGGACAGTATCTTGTCCTACAATGAGCAGTTCTTC

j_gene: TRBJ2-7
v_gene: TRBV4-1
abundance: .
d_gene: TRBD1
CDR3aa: CASSQGMAGQGAYEQYF
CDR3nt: TGCGCCAGCAGCCAAGGAATGGCGGGACAGGGAGCCTACGAGCAGTACTTC

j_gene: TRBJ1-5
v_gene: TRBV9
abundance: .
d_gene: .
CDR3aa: CASSPFSGSNQPQHF
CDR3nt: TGTGCCAGCAGCCCTTTTTCGGGCTCCAATCAGCCCCAGCATTTT

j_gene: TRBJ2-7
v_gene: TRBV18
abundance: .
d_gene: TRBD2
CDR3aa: CASSPQWATSGSRAYEQYF
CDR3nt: TGTGCCAGCTCACCACAGTGGGCGACTAGCGGGAGTCGGGCCTACGAGCAGTACTTC

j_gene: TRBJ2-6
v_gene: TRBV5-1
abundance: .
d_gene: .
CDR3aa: CASSPEGGYVLTF
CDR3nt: TGCGCCAGCAGCCCTGAAGGGGGGTACGTCCTGACTTTC

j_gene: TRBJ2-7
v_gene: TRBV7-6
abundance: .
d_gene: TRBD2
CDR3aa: CASSSGVLAGGSSYEQYF
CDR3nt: TGTGCCAGCAGCTCAGGGGTCCTAGCGGGAGGAAGCTCCTACGAGCAGTACTTC

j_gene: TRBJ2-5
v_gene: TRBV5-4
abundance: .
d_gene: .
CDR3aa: CASHWGETQYF
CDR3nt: TGTGCCAGCCATTGGGGGGAGACCCAGTACTTC

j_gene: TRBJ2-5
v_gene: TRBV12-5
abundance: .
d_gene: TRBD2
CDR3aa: CASGLGRLAGGLETQYF
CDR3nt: TGTGCTAGTGGTTTGGGACGACTAGCGGGAGGGCTAGAGACCCAGTACTTC

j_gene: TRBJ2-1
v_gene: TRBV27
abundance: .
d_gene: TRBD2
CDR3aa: CASSLSAGTRFGEQFF
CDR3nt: TGTGCCAGCAGTTTATCCGCAGGGACTAGATTTGGTGAGCAGTTCTTC

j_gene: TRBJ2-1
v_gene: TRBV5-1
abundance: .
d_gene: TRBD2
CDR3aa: CASSLGTSEGDEQFF
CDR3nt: TGCGCCAGCAGCTTGGGGACTAGCGAGGGGGATGAGCAGTTCTTC

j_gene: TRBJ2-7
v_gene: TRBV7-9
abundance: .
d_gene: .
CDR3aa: CASSSTRLLSYEQYF
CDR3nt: TGTGCCAGCAGCTCAACTCGTCTTCTCTCCTACGAGCAGTACTTC

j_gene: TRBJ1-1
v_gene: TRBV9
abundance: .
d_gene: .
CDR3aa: CASSGYSGLNTEAFF
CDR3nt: TGTGCCAGCAGCGGGTACAGTGGACTGAACACTGAAGCTTTCTTT

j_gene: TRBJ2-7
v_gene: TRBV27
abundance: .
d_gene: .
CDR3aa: CASRGAGNEQYF
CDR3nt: TGTGCCAGTAGAGGGGCGGGCAACGAGCAGTACTTC

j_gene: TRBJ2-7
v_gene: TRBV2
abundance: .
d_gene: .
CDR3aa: CASRGRTAYEQYF
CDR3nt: TGTGCCAGCAGGGGACGGACAGCCTACGAGCAGTACTTC

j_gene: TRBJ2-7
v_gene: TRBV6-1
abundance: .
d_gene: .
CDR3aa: CASSEVSRDGGVYEQYF
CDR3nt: TGTGCCAGCAGTGAAGTAAGCCGGGACGGAGGAGTATACGAGCAGTACTTC

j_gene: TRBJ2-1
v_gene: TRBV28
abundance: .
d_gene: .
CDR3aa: CASRERTTYNEQFF
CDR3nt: TGTGCCAGCAGGGAGAGGACCACCTACAATGAGCAGTTCTTC

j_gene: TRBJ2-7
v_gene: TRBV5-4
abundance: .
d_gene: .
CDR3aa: CASSYRREGEQYF
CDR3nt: TGTGCCAGCAGCTACCGACGGGAAGGGGAGCAGTACTTC

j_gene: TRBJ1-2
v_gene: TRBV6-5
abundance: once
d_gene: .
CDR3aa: CASSYSGGEGYTF
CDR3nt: TGTGCCAGCAGTTACTCTGGGGGAGAAGGCTACACCTTC

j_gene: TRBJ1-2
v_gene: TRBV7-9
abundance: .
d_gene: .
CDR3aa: CASSLQDFYGYTF
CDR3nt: TGTGCCAGCAGCTTGCAGGATTTCTATGGCTACACCTTC

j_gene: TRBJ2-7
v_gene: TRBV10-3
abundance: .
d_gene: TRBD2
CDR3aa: CAISQSSGLAGVAYEQYF
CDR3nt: TGTGCCATCAGTCAAAGCTCGGGACTAGCGGGAGTCGCCTACGAGCAGTACTTC

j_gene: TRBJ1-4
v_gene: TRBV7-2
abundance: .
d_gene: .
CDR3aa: CASSLGGSEKLFF
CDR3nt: TGTGCCAGCAGCTTAGGGGGAAGTGAAAAACTGTTTTTT

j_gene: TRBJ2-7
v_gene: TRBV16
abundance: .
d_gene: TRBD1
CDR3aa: CASSLRDRGSYEQYF
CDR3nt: TGTGCCAGCAGCCTCCGGGACAGGGGGTCCTACGAGCAGTACTTC

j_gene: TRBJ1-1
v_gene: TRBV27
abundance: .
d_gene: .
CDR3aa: CASSFVGSVEAFF
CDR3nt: TGTGCCAGCAGTTTTGTGGGGTCCGTTGAAGCTTTCTTT

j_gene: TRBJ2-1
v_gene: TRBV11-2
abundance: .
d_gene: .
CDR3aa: CASSLGLAGEQFF
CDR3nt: TGTGCCAGCAGCTTAGGGCTAGCCGGTGAGCAGTTCTTC

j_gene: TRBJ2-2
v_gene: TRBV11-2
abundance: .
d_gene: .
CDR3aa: CASSLSDPKALSGELFF
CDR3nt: TGTGCCAGCAGCTTATCGGACCCGAAAGCCCTCTCCGGGGAGCTGTTTTTT

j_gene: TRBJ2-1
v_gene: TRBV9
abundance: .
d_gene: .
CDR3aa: CASSAFDSNNEQFF
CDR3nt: TGTGCCAGCAGCGCCTTCGACAGCAACAATGAGCAGTTCTTC

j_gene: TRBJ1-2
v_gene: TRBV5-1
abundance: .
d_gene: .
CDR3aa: CASSLVGGRSNYGYTF
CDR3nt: TGCGCCAGCAGCTTGGTTGGGGGGCGTAGTAACTATGGCTACACCTTC